These 21 T cell receptor beta chains came from one sample sequenced in a study of cytomegalovirus exposure and HLA in healthy donors. A multiplex PCR was run with 60 Vbeta primers and 13 Jbeta primers. The method was immunoSEQ multiplex PCR; TCRdb's version includes in-frame clones alone and lacks a portion of them. In the table there are roughly 180,000 clones, around 82% of which are singletons. The material sequenced was PBMCs. The receptors originated from a woman in her thirties in good health and CMV-seropositive.

This clone came up once. The chain is built from TRBV6-5 and TRBJ2-5, with D possibly being TRBD1 (6 bases). The CDR3 consists of 14 residues. The V gene's germline CDR1 is MNHEY and CDR2 SVGAGI. V was clipped by 2 bases and J by 9 bases, with 16 bases between them. For the CDR3, the DNA is TGTGCCAGCAGTTACCCCGGGCGGAAGGGGGCCCAGTACTTC. Protein sequence: CASSYPGRKGAQYF.

This clone has a handful of counts. The chain has TRBV27 and TRBJ1-2, with TRBD1 as a possible D gene (5 bases). This CDR3 has 15 amino acids. The ends were cut back, 8 bases at V and 3 bases at J, with 19 bases in the middle. The germline V gene encodes CDR1 MNHEY and CDR2 SMNVEV (reference sequence). The CDR3 DNA is TGTGCCAGCCGAGGGGCCGGGGGGAGTTACTATGGCTACACCTTC. Protein product: CASRGAGGSYYGYTF.

The rearrangement links TRBV27 to TRBJ1-4; D not resolved. V was cut by 3 bases and J by 7 bases, with 3 bases left in between. This CDR3 comprises 11 residues. Germline lookup yields CDR1 MNHEY and CDR2 SMNVEV (reference sequence). The CDR3 DNA reads TGTGCCAGCAGTTTCGGTGAAAAACTGTTTTTT. It yields the protein CASSFGEKLFF.

This clone occurred a few times. The chain is built from TRBV9 and TRBJ1-6; TRBD1 agrees at 7 bases. The CDR3 length is 16 residues. CDR1 SGDLS and CDR2 YYNGEE come from the germline V gene. With 4 bases clipped from V and 2 bases from J, the junction kept 6 bases outside the gene matches. The CDR3 sequence: CASSPRQGTYNSPLHF. CDR3 nucleotide sequence: TGTGCCAGCAGCCCTCGACAGGGAACCTATAATTCACCCCTCCACTTT.

The CDR3 is CASSHRTGVRGYTF. The CDR3 nucleotides read TGTGCCAGTAGTCACCGGACAGGGGTTCGTGGCTACACCTTC. The chain couples TRBV19 to TRBJ1-2; 9 bases agree with TRBD1. Losses at the gene ends were 5 bases for V and 7 bases for J; bases not matched to a gene: 8. Per the germline V gene, CDR1 is LNHDA and CDR2 is SQIVND (reference sequence). The CDR3 contains 14 residues.

V gene TRBV19 combines with J gene TRBJ2-7; TRBD1 matches at 8 bases. Trimming at V came to 3 bases and at J to 7 bases, leaving 5 bases not matched to a gene. The CDR3 consists of 13 residues. From germline, CDR1 is LNHDA and CDR2 SQIVND (reference sequence). The CDR3, as DNA: TGTGCCAGTAGTATGACAGGGGCGGGGGAGCAGTACTTC. Amino acids: CASSMTGAGEQYF.

This chain links TRBV7-7 with TRBJ2-1; tentative D call: TRBD2 (6 bases). V lost 1 base and J 2 bases, leaving 9 bases between the germline ends. The CDR3 totals 15 residues. Per the germline V gene, CDR1 is SSHAT and CDR2 is FNYEAQ (reference sequence). CDR3 nucleotide sequence: TGTGCCAGCAGCTTAGTCGGCGGGGCCTACAATGAGCAGTTCTTC. Protein: CASSLVGGAYNEQFF.

This sequence joins TRBV28 and TRBJ2-1; tentative D call: TRBD2 (6 bases). The V gene's germline CDR1 is MDHEN and CDR2 SYDVKM. Trimming took 3 bases from V and 10 from J, leaving 10 bases between them. This CDR3 is built from 12 residues. CDR3 DNA: TGTGCCAGCAGTTTGGTCCGGGAGGAGCAGTTCTTC. Translation: CASSLVREEQFF.

The chain employs TRBV28 and TRBJ2-2, with D possibly TRBD1 on 6 matching bases. The CDR3 is 15 amino acids. Germline loops: CDR1 MDHEN, CDR2 SYDVKM. V was shortened by 6 bases and J by 4 bases, with 15 bases between the two germline ends. Written as DNA, the CDR3 is TGTGCCAGCAGCCCCTACAGGGCAGCCACCGGGGAGCTGTTTTTT. As protein: CASSPYRAATGELFF.

This rearrangement joins TRBV9 to TRBJ1-1, with D possibly matching TRBD1 (5 bases). The germline gives CDR1 SGDLS, CDR2 YYNGEE. The CDR3 has 15 residues. V lost 0 bases and J 1 base, leaving 10 bases between the germline ends. CDR3 sequence (DNA): TGTGCCAGCAGCGTAGGCTTAGGGGCGAACACTGAAGCTTTCTTT. This codes for CASSVGLGANTEAFF.

V is TRBV6-6 and J is TRBJ2-1, with D maybe TRBD2 (7 bases). The V end was cut by 9 bases, the J end by 3 bases, with 15 bases between. The CDR3 consists of 14 residues. Germline V gene data show CDR1 as MNHNY and CDR2 as SVGAGI (reference sequence). The CDR3 region has the DNA TGTGCCAGTGAACAGGGACTAATCTACAATGAGCAGTTCTTC. Protein product: CASEQGLIYNEQFF.

The chain joins TRBV27 to TRBJ2-7; 7 nucleotides line up with TRBD2. This CDR3 region has 14 residues. J gave up 4 bases and V 10 bases, and 13 bases lay outside the gene matches. Germline CDR1 MNHEY, CDR2 SMNVEV (reference sequence). The CDR3 is CATRPSAGSYEQYF. The CDR3, as DNA: TGTGCCACCCGTCCCTCAGCGGGATCTTACGAGCAGTACTTC.

The rearrangement links TRBV27 to TRBJ2-5; 8 bases are a match to TRBD2. The CDR3 is made up of 15 amino acids. V trimming: 4 bases; J trimming: 7 bases; junction bases outside the gene matches: 11. CDR1 MNHEY and CDR2 SMNVEV come from the germline V gene (reference sequence). For the CDR3, the DNA is TGTGCCAGCAGTTACAGAGGACTAGCCGATACGACCCAGTACTTC. Translating gives CASSYRGLADTTQYF.

The J gene is TRBJ2-1, the V gene TRBV11-2; 9 nucleotides match TRBD2. Germline values: CDR1 SGHAT, CDR2 FQNNGV. Germline trimming cut 0 bases from V and 9 bases from J; bases unmatched to any gene: 6. CDR3 length equals 15 residues. The CDR3 region is CASSLEASGAIEQFF. DNA of the CDR3: TGTGCCAGCAGCTTAGAGGCTAGCGGGGCGATTGAGCAGTTCTTC.

This chain's CDR3 is CASSQSSGRTDTQYF. In DNA, the CDR3 is TGCGCCAGCAGCCAATCTAGCGGTCGCACAGATACGCAGTATTTT. The genes are TRBV4-3 and TRBJ2-3; 7 bases agree with TRBD2. The CDR3 totals 15 residues. V gave up 2 bases and J gave up 1 base; unmatched junction bases: 3. Germline values: CDR1 LGHNA, CDR2 YSLEER.

This clone came up a few times. The chain links TRBV6-1 to TRBJ2-5; D unresolved. The CDR3 is made up of 14 amino acids. Germline-derived CDR1 and CDR2 are MNHNS and SASEGT. V lost 5 bases to trimming and J lost 0 bases, with 10 bases between them. The CDR3 nucleotides are TGTGCCAGCAGTCCCGACGGGTACCAAGAGACCCAGTACTTC. Its protein product is CASSPDGYQETQYF.

This clone was seen more than once but under ten times. The rearrangement joins TRBV28 to TRBJ1-2, with no clear D. Germline assignment: CDR1 MDHEN and CDR2 SYDVKM. The CDR3 sequence is 15 residues long. V lost 5 bases and J lost 5, with 18 bases in between. The CDR3 bases are TGTGCCAGCAGTCCCCGGGGTCCCGCCCTATATGGCTACACCTTC. Protein product: CASSPRGPALYGYTF.

This chain joins TRBV27 and TRBJ2-3, with a weak D call TRBD2 (6 bases). The CDR3 has 14 residues. The ends were cut back, 6 bases at V and 2 bases at J, with 12 bases in the middle. Germline assignment: CDR1 MNHEY and CDR2 SMNVEV (reference sequence). DNA of the CDR3: TGTGCCAGCAGCCGGAGGGCTAACACAGATACGCAGTATTTT. Protein sequence: CASSRRANTDTQYF.

The V and J genes are TRBV5-1 and TRBJ2-5; TRBD2 matches 10 bases. This CDR3 spans 15 amino acids. The J segment lost 3 bases and the V segment lost 4 bases, leaving 6 bases of the junction unmatched. Germline lookup yields CDR1 SGHRS and CDR2 YFSETQ. The CDR3 DNA follows: TGCGCCAGCAGCAGAGAAGGGACTAGCGAAGAGACCCAGTACTTC. Translation: CASSREGTSEETQYF.

V and J are TRBV6-5 and TRBJ1-1; D remains unclear. V was trimmed by 1 base and J by 0 bases, leaving 6 bases between them. The CDR3 is 14 residues long. Germline loops: CDR1 MNHEY, CDR2 SVGAGI. The CDR3 DNA follows: TGTGCCAGCAGTTACTTGAGGATGAACACTGAAGCTTTCTTT. It is translated as CASSYLRMNTEAFF.

The J gene is TRBJ1-2, the V gene TRBV6-1, with D perhaps TRBD1 (5 bases). V gave up 9 bases and J gave up 2 bases, with 10 bases separating them. Germline loops: CDR1 MNHNS, CDR2 SASEGT. This CDR3 region has 12 residues. CDR3 bases: TGTGCCAGTGGGGAGGGGAACTATGGCTACACCTTC. It encodes CASGEGNYGYTF.